The TCR beta chain described here comes from a study of cytomegalovirus exposure and HLA in healthy donors. Worth noting for this clone: The antigen remains undetermined.

The ends lost 3 bases at V and 7 bases at J; junction bases unmatched: 8. The CDR3 is 16 amino acids. Germline assignment: CDR1 KGHSH and CDR2 LQKENI. Study results and caveats: Reportedly, cytomegalovirus status was diagnosed with high sensitivity and specificity.

The protocol was immunoSEQ multiplex PCR, while the TCRdb copy is restricted to in-frame clones and leaves out a portion. The data show 200,000 to 300,000 clones, with about 86% seen just once and around 1.2% held by the top ten. J is TRBJ2-1 and V is TRBV18, with 11 bases aligning to TRBD2. The sequence was collected from a woman between 25 and 40 years old in good health and CMV-seropositive. Material for sequencing was PBMCs. DNA for the CDR3: TGTGCCAGCTCACCCCTAGCGGGAGGAAATGGGAATGAGCAGTTCTTC. It is translated as CASSPLAGGNGNEQFF.